This T cell receptor beta chain was profiled in a study of T cells in localized non-small cell lung cancer. Assay: immunoSEQ multiplex PCR; the TCRdb copy retains only in-frame clones and omits some. The sample includes about 34,000 clones, 85% to 95% of them seen just once. V lost 1 base and J 8 bases, leaving 15 bases between the germline ends. Germline-derived CDR1 and CDR2 are SGHDT and YYEEEE. CDR3 size: 14 residues. This chain connects TRBV5-6 to TRBJ1-2; unclear D gene. This receptor was identified in a woman aged 40-70 years with stage I lung adenocarcinoma. This specimen was peripheral blood, taken before any cancer treatment. DNA for the CDR3: TGTGCCAGCAGCTTGCTCGATCAGGTGATGGGCTACACCTTC. Amino acids: CASSLLDQVMGYTF.